Detailed here is one T cell receptor (beta chain). Its antigen is still unknown. Trimming took 4 bases from V and 2 from J; bases not matched to a gene: 11. In germline, CDR1 is SEHNR, CDR2 FQNEAQ (reference sequence). The CDR3 runs to 16 residues. This entry is derived from a study of cytomegalovirus exposure and HLA in healthy donors. Study observations and caveats: Some V segments, including TRBV6-2 and TRBV6-3, were excluded as indistinguishable. Most observed TCR sequences were rare, whereas some public TCRs were detected in many donors. Roughly even sequencing depth across donors was the assumption behind the presence/absence analyses. Evidence from a later analysis indicated that most CMV-associated TCR beta chains looked HLA-restricted.

Researchers ran the PCR with 60 Vbeta and 13 Jbeta primers. Assay used: immunoSEQ multiplex PCR; TCRdb lists only in-frame clones, some missing. This repertoire shows about 150,000 clones, 75% to 80% found once; its top ten account for over 0.6%. The material sequenced was PBMCs. V and J are TRBV7-9 and TRBJ2-7, with 7 bases aligning to TRBD1. The clonotype originates from a male donor in good health and CMV-seronegative. The CDR3: CASSSPSSGGPYEQYF. In DNA form, the CDR3 reads TGTGCCAGCAGCTCACCATCCTCAGGGGGACCCTACGAGCAGTACTTC.